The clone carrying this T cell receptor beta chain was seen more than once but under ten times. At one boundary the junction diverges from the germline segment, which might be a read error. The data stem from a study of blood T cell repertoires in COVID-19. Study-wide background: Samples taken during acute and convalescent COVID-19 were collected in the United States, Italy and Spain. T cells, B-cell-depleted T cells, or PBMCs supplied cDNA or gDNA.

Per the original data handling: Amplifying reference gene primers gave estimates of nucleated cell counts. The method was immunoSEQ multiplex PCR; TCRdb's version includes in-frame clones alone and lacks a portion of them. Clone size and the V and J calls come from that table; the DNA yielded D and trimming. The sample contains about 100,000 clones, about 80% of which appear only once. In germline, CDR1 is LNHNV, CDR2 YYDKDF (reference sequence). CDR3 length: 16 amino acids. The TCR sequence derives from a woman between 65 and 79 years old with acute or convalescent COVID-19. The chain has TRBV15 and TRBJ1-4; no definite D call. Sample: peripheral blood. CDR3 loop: CATSRDAVSTNEKLFF. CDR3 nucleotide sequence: TGTGCCACCAGCCGAGATGCGGTCTCAACTAATGAAAAACTGTTTTTT.